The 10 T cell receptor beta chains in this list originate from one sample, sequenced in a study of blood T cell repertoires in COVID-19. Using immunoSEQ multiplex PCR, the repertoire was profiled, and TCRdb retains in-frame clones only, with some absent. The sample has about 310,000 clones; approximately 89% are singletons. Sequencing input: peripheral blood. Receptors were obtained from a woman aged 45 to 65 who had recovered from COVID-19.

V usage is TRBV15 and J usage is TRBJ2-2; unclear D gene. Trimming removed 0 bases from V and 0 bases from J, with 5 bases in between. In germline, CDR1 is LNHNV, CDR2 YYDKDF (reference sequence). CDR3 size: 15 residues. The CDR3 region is CATSRDKTNTGELFF. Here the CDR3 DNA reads TGTGCCACCAGCAGAGATAAAACGAACACCGGGGAGCTGTTTTTT.

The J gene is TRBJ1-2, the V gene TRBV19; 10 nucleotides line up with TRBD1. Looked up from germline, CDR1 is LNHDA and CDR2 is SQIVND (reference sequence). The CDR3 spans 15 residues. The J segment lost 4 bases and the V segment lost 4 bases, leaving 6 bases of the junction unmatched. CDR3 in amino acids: CASSTPGQGIYGYTF. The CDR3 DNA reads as TGTGCCAGTAGTACACCGGGACAGGGGATCTATGGCTACACCTTC. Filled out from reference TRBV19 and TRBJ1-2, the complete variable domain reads DGGITQSPKYLFRKEGQNVTLSCEQNLNHDAMYWYRQDPGQGLRLIYYSQIVNDFQKGDIAEGYSVSREKKESFPLTVTSAQKNPTAFYLCASSTPGQGIYGYTFGSGTRLTVV.

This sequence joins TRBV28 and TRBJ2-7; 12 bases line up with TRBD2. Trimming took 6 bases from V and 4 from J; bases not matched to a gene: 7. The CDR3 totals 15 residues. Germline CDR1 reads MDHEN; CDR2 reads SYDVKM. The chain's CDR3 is CASSQMTSGGYEQYF. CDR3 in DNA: TGTGCCAGCAGCCAAATGACTAGCGGGGGTTACGAGCAGTACTTC.

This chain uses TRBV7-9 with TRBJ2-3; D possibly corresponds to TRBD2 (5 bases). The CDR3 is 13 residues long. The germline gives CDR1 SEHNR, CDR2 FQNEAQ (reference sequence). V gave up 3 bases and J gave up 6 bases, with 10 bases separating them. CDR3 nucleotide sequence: TGTGCCAGCAGCTTCATTCGGGGTGATACGCAGTATTTT. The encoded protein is CASSFIRGDTQYF.

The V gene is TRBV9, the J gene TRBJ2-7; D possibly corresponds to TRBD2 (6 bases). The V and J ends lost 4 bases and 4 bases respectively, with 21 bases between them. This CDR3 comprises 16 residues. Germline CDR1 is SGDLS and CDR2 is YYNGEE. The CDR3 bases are TGTGCCAGCAGCTCCAACCCAGCGGGTCTCTCTTACGAGCAGTACTTC. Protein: CASSSNPAGLSYEQYF. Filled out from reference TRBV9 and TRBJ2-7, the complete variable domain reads DSGVTQTPKHLITATGQRVTLRCSPRSGDLSVYWYQQSLDQGLQFLIQYYNGEERAKGNILERFSAQQFPDLHSELNLSSLELGDSALYFCASSSNPAGLSYEQYFGPGTRLTVT.

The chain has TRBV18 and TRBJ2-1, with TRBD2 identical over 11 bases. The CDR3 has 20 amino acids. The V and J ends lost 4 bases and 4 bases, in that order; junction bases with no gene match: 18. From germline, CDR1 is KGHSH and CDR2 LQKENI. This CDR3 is CASSRYSGGGLAALYNEQFF. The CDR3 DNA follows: TGTGCCAGCTCACGTTACAGCGGGGGGGGACTAGCGGCCCTTTACAATGAGCAGTTCTTC. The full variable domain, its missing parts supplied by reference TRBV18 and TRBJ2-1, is NAGVMQNPRHLVRRRGQEARLRCSPMKGHSHVYWYRQLPEEGLKFMVYLQKENIIDESGMPKERFSAEFPKEGPSILRIQQVVRGDSAAYFCASSRYSGGGLAALYNEQFFGPGTRLTVL.

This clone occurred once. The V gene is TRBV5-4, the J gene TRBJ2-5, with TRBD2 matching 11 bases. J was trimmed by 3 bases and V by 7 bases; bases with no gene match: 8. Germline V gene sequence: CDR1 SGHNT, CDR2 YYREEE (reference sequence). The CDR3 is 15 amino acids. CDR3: CASSMTSGVKETQYF. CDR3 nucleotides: TGTGCCAGCTCTATGACTAGCGGGGTCAAAGAGACCCAGTACTTC.

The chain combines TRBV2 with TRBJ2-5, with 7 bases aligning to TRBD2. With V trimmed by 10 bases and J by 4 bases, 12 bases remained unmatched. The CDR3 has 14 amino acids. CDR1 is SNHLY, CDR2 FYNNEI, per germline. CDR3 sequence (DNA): TGTGCCATCAGAAGGACCGGGAGGAGAGAGACCCAGTACTTC. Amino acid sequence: CAIRRTGRRETQYF. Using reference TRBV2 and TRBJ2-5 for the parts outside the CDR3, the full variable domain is EPEVTQTPSHQVTQMGQEVILRCVPISNHLYFYWYRQILGQKVEFLVSFYNNEISEKSEIFDDQFSVERPDGSNFTLKIRSTKLEDSAMYFCAIRRTGRRETQYFGPGTRLLVL.

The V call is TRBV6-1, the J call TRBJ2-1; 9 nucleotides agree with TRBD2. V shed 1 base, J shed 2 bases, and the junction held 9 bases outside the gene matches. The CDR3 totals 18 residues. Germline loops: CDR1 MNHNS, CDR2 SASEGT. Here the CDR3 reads CASSEVAGGFYPYNEQFF. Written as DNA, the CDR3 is TGTGCCAGCAGTGAAGTTGCGGGAGGGTTCTACCCCTACAATGAGCAGTTCTTC.

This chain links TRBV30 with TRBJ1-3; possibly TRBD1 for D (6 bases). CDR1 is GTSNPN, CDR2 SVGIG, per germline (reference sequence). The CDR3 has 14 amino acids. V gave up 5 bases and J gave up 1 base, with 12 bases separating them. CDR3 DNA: TGTGCCTGGCAACGAACAGGGTCTGGAAACACCATATATTTT. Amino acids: CAWQRTGSGNTIYF.